The T cell receptor beta chain described here comes from a study of CD8 T cells in ankylosing spondylitis. General study points: Earlier literature documents some of the motif variants in reactive arthritis synovial fluid and blood. A TCR beta motif made of several highly homologous variants seemed typical of ankylosing spondylitis blood.

Turning to this clonotype: Its specificity is not known.

V trimming: 3 bases; J trimming: 3 bases; junction bases outside the gene matches: 7. Germline V gives CDR1 MGHRA, CDR2 YSYEKL. This CDR3 has 15 residues. For TCR beta, libraries came from quantitative 5'-RACE with molecular barcodes. TCRdb fed the 5' RACE reads into MiXCR, producing one record per CDR3 protein. Among 220,000 or so distinct CDR3 sequences listed, approximately 20% were seen once. The sequence came from a male donor with ankylosing spondylitis. Sequenced: blood, either unsorted or a sorted T cell fraction (not recorded which). The chain is built from TRBV4-1 and TRBJ1-1; 7 nucleotides align to TRBD1. The CDR3 protein is CASSHRQGVDTEAFF. In DNA, the CDR3 is TGCGCCAGCAGCCATCGACAGGGAGTCGACACTGAAGCTTTCTTT.